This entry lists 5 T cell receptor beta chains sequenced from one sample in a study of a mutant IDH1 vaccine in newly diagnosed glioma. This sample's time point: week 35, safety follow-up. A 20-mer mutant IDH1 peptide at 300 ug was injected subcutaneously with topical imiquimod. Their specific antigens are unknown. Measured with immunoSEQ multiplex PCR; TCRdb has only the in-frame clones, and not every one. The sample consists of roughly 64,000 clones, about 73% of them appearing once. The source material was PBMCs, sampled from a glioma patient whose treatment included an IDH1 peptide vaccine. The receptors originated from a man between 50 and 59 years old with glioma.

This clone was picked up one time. The CDR3 bases are TGTGCCAGCGGATGGGCGGGCAGGGCGGGAGAGACCCAGTACTTC. Translation gives CASGWAGRAGETQYF. The chain employs TRBV27 and TRBJ2-5; D is tentatively TRBD1 or TRBD2 (5 bases each). This CDR3 region has 15 residues. Germline values: CDR1 MNHEY, CDR2 SMNVEV (reference sequence). With 8 bases removed from V and 4 bases from J, the gap between germline ends came to 20 bases.

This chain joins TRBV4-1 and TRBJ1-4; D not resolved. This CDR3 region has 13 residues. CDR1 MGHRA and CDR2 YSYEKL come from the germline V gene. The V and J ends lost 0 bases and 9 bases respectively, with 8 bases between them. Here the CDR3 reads CASSQDGSKKLFF. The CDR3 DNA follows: TGCGCCAGCAGCCAAGATGGATCCAAAAAACTGTTTTTT.

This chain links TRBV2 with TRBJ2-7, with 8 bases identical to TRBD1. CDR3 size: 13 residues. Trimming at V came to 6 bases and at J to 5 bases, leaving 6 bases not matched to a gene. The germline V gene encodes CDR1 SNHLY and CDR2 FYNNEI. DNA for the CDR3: TGTGCCAGCAGATCAGGACAGGGACACGAGCAGTACTTC. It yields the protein CASRSGQGHEQYF. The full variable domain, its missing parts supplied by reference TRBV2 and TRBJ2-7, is EPEVTQTPSHQVTQMGQEVILRCVPISNHLYFYWYRQILGQKVEFLVSFYNNEISEKSEIFDDQFSVERPDGSNFTLKIRSTKLEDSAMYFCASRSGQGHEQYFGPGTRLTVT.

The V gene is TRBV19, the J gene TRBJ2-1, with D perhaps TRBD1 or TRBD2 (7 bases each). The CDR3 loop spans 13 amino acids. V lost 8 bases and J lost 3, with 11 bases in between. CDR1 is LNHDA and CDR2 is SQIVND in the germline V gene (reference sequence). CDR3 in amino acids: CASSGGGYNEQFF. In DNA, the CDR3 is TGTGCCAGTTCAGGGGGGGGCTACAATGAGCAGTTCTTC.

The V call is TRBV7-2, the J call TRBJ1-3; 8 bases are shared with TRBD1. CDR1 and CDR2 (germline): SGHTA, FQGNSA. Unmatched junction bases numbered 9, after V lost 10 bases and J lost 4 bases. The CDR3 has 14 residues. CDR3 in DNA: TGTGCCACCCGGGACAGGATGGCCGGAAACACCATATATTTT. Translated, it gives CATRDRMAGNTIYF.